Listed below are T cell receptor beta chains from one sample, sequenced in a study of T cell responses to AZD1222 COVID-19 vaccine. Measured with immunoSEQ multiplex PCR; TCRdb has only the in-frame clones, and not every one. The sample has about 160,000 clones; under 95% are singletons. The sequencing here drew on peripheral blood, taken on day 0 of MenACWY control vaccination. The receptors shown here come from an adult in good health. Each CDR3 is given with its conserved first and last residue. Fields, in order: J gene, V gene, D gene, clone size, CDR3 DNA, CDR3 protein. The D gene is left open where the match is weak. The size entry is marked missing in some rows and otherwise reads once, few, many or a size class.

j_gene: TRBJ1-2; v_gene: TRBV4-2; d_gene: NA; abundance: NA; CDR3nt: TGTGCCAGCAGCCAAGCCAGACAAACAGGAGCTAACTATGGCTACACCTTC; CDR3aa: CASSQARQTGANYGYTF
j_gene: TRBJ1-3; v_gene: TRBV9; d_gene: NA; abundance: NA; CDR3nt: TGTGCCAGCAGCGTAAGAGGACAGGGAAACACCATATATTTT; CDR3aa: CASSVRGQGNTIYF
j_gene: TRBJ1-5; v_gene: TRBV19; d_gene: NA; abundance: NA; CDR3nt: TGTGCCAGTAGTATAGAGGGGCATCAGCCCCAGCATTTT; CDR3aa: CASSIEGHQPQHF
j_gene: TRBJ2-5; v_gene: TRBV19; d_gene: NA; abundance: few; CDR3nt: TGTGCCAGTAGTAAACAGTCCCAAGAGACCCAGTACTTC; CDR3aa: CASSKQSQETQYF
j_gene: TRBJ1-1; v_gene: TRBV15; d_gene: NA; abundance: NA; CDR3nt: TGTGCCACCAGCAGAGATCTGCAGGGGAACACTGAAGCTTTCTTT; CDR3aa: CATSRDLQGNTEAFF
j_gene: TRBJ1-5; v_gene: TRBV24-1; d_gene: NA; abundance: NA; CDR3nt: TGTGCCACCATAAGAACAGGGAAATGGGGTCAGCCCCAGCATTTT; CDR3aa: CATIRTGKWGQPQHF
j_gene: TRBJ1-5; v_gene: TRBV6-5; d_gene: NA; abundance: NA; CDR3nt: TGTGCCAGCACCCCCCGGGGGGGAAATCAGCCCCAGCATTTT; CDR3aa: CASTPRGGNQPQHF
j_gene: TRBJ2-5; v_gene: TRBV7-9; d_gene: TRBD1; abundance: NA; CDR3nt: TGTGCCAGCAGGTCGACGACAGGGGTGGAGACCCAGTACTTC; CDR3aa: CASRSTTGVETQYF
j_gene: TRBJ2-7; v_gene: TRBV29-1; d_gene: TRBD1; abundance: NA; CDR3nt: TGCAGCGCCCCCATACAGGGGGGAAGCTCCTACGAGCAGTACTTC; CDR3aa: CSAPIQGGSSYEQYF
j_gene: TRBJ1-1; v_gene: TRBV19; d_gene: TRBD1; abundance: once; CDR3nt: TGTGCCAGTAGTCCGAGGGGACAGGGGGCGGTTAATTTGAACACTGAAGCTTTCTTT; CDR3aa: CASSPRGQGAVNLNTEAFF
j_gene: TRBJ1-2; v_gene: TRBV24-1; d_gene: NA; abundance: NA; CDR3nt: TGTGCCACCAGTAAGGAAGGGTCCTATGGCTACACCTTC; CDR3aa: CATSKEGSYGYTF
j_gene: TRBJ2-7; v_gene: TRBV11-3; d_gene: TRBD2; abundance: NA; CDR3nt: TGTGCCAGCAGCTGGACTAGCGGGAGCTACGAGCAGTACTTC; CDR3aa: CASSWTSGSYEQYF
j_gene: TRBJ2-7; v_gene: TRBV3-1/TRBV3-2; d_gene: TRBD2; abundance: NA; CDR3nt: TGTGCCAGCAGCCAAGAAGGGCTAGCGGGTTCGTCCTACGAGCAGTACTTC; CDR3aa: CASSQEGLAGSSYEQYF
j_gene: TRBJ2-1; v_gene: TRBV5-5; d_gene: NA; abundance: NA; CDR3nt: TGTGCCAGCAGCTTGGGACCCCGGGGTGCCGGGATATCGGGCAATGAGCAGTTCTTC; CDR3aa: CASSLGPRGAGISGNEQFF
j_gene: TRBJ2-7; v_gene: TRBV5-1; d_gene: TRBD2; abundance: once; CDR3nt: TGCGCCAGCAGAGGGACTAGCGGGAACGACGAGCAGTACTTC; CDR3aa: CASRGTSGNDEQYF
j_gene: TRBJ2-3; v_gene: TRBV28; d_gene: TRBD1; abundance: NA; CDR3nt: TGTGCCAGCAGTTTAATTCGGGACAGCGTGGCGCCGGGACCCCAGGATACGCAGTATTTT; CDR3aa: CASSLIRDSVAPGPQDTQYF
j_gene: TRBJ1-6; v_gene: TRBV28; d_gene: NA; abundance: NA; CDR3nt: TGTGCCAGCAGAGCGAGCTCCTATAATTCACCCCTCCACTTT; CDR3aa: CASRASSYNSPLHF
j_gene: TRBJ1-3; v_gene: TRBV9; d_gene: NA; abundance: NA; CDR3nt: TGTGCCAGCAGCGTAGGAGTATCCCGCATCTCCGGAAACACCATATATTTT; CDR3aa: CASSVGVSRISGNTIYF
j_gene: TRBJ2-3; v_gene: TRBV7-9; d_gene: TRBD2; abundance: NA; CDR3nt: TGTGCCAGCAGCCCTCCGGGGCGCCCGGGGGGTACGCAGTATTTT; CDR3aa: CASSPPGRPGGTQYF
j_gene: TRBJ2-5; v_gene: TRBV7-9; d_gene: NA; abundance: NA; CDR3nt: TGTGCCAGCAGCTTAGGAAGGGTAACCACTCAAGAGACCCAGTACTTC; CDR3aa: CASSLGRVTTQETQYF
j_gene: TRBJ2-1; v_gene: TRBV9; d_gene: NA; abundance: NA; CDR3nt: TGTGCCAGCAGCGGGAGGGTCACCTACAATGAGCAGTTCTTC; CDR3aa: CASSGRVTYNEQFF
j_gene: TRBJ1-2; v_gene: TRBV12-3/TRBV12-4; d_gene: NA; abundance: NA; CDR3nt: TGTGCCAGCAGCCGGGACCGCCTTTATGGCTACACCTTC; CDR3aa: CASSRDRLYGYTF
j_gene: TRBJ1-1; v_gene: TRBV9; d_gene: NA; abundance: NA; CDR3nt: TGTGCCAGCAGCGCGGGAATACACACTGAAGCTTTCTTT; CDR3aa: CASSAGIHTEAFF
j_gene: TRBJ2-1; v_gene: TRBV11-3; d_gene: TRBD1; abundance: NA; CDR3nt: TGTGCCAGCAGCTTAGGGACAGGGGCGTACAATGAGCAGTTCTTC; CDR3aa: CASSLGTGAYNEQFF